Listed below are T cell receptor beta chains from one sample, sequenced in a study of blood T cell repertoires in COVID-19. TCRdb's copy holds only in-frame clones and misses some; the assay was immunoSEQ multiplex PCR. The top ten hold less than 2% of the sample, which has 200,000 to 250,000 clones, approximately 84% seen once. Sequencing was performed on PBMCs or T cells enriched from blood (not recorded which). These receptors all come from a man aged 60 to 75 who had recovered from COVID-19. Both conserved end residues are part of each CDR3. The D gene is left open where the match is weak. Clone size is not always given. Where it is, it says once, few, many or a class for expanded clones.

>TRBJ1-5|few|TRBV4-3|.
TGCGCCAGCAGCCTCAGGGTTGGTCAGCCCCAGCATTTT
CASSLRVGQPQHF
>TRBJ1-3|.|TRBV5-1|.
TGCGCCAGCAGCTTGAGTGCGGTTACCTCTGGAAACACCATATATTTT
CASSLSAVTSGNTIYF
>TRBJ1-4|.|TRBV29-1|TRBD1
TGCAGCGGCATGGACAGGGCTGAAAAACTGTTTTTT
CSGMDRAEKLFF
>TRBJ2-7|.|TRBV18|TRBD1
TGTGCCAGCTACGACGGACAGGGAGGCAGGTACGAGCAGTACTTC
CASYDGQGGRYEQYF
>TRBJ2-2|.|TRBV7-2|TRBD2
TGTGCCAGCAGCTTCGGGACTATAAACACCGGGGAGCTGTTTTTT
CASSFGTINTGELFF
>TRBJ1-2|.|TRBV3-1/TRBV3-2|TRBD1
TGTGCCAGCAGCCTACCGGGGGACAGGGTTGAAGGCTACACCTTC
CASSLPGDRVEGYTF
>TRBJ2-5|few|TRBV5-5|TRBD1
TGTGCCAGCAGCACGAGACAGGGCCAAGAGACCCAGTACTTC
CASSTRQGQETQYF
>TRBJ2-1|.|TRBV5-1|.
TGCGCCAGCAGCTTGGAAACGACAGCTATTTATCCCTACAATGAGCAGTTCTTC
CASSLETTAIYPYNEQFF
>TRBJ2-1|.|TRBV4-3|TRBD2
TGCGCCAGCAGCCAACCAGCGGGGGGCCGATACAATGAGCAGTTCTTC
CASSQPAGGRYNEQFF
>TRBJ1-2|few|TRBV3-1/TRBV3-2|.
TGTGCCAGCAGCCACCCCGGGAGCTACTATGGCTACACCTTC
CASSHPGSYYGYTF
>TRBJ2-7|.|TRBV14|TRBD2
TGTGCCAGCAGCCAAAGCGGGGCCGTCTACGAGCAGTACTTC
CASSQSGAVYEQYF
>TRBJ2-7|.|TRBV27|.
TGTGCCAGCAGAGGCCTCGGACGGGGCTACGAGCAGTACTTC
CASRGLGRGYEQYF
>TRBJ1-1|.|TRBV25-1|TRBD1
TGTGCCAGCAGTGAGACAGGGTGGACTGAAGCTTTCTTT
CASSETGWTEAFF
>TRBJ2-3|.|TRBV5-1|TRBD2
TGCGCCAGCAGCGAGGGACTAGCGGGGGGCACCCCCGATACGCAGTATTTT
CASSEGLAGGTPDTQYF
>TRBJ2-7|.|TRBV2|.
TGTGCCAGCAGTGCCACAGATTACGAGCAGTACTTC
CASSATDYEQYF
>TRBJ2-2|.|TRBV11-2|TRBD1
TGTGCCAGCAGCTGGGACAGGATGAACACCGGGGAGCTGTTTTTT
CASSWDRMNTGELFF
>TRBJ2-4|.|TRBV6-5|TRBD2
TGTGCCAGCAGGCTAGCGGGGGGGGCCAAAAACATTCAGTACTTC
CASRLAGGAKNIQYF
>TRBJ2-2|.|TRBV30|TRBD2
TGTGCCTGGACGAACGGGGGGGTCACCGGGGAGCTGTTTTTT
CAWTNGGVTGELFF
>TRBJ2-5|.|TRBV7-2|TRBD2
TGTGCCAGCAGCCCCCGCGGGGGTAGCCAAGAGACCCAGTACTTC
CASSPRGGSQETQYF
>TRBJ2-3|.|TRBV18|.
TGTGCCAGCTCACAAGTCGACTGGGATACGCAGTATTTT
CASSQVDWDTQYF
>TRBJ1-2|.|TRBV6-2/TRBV6-3|TRBD1
TGTGCCAGCAGTTACCCGACAGGGGGAGAGGGCTACACCTTC
CASSYPTGGEGYTF
>TRBJ2-1|.|TRBV9|TRBD2
TGTGCCAGCAGCAAAGGACTAGCGGGGGCCTGGAGCTCCTACAATGAGCAGTTCTTC
CASSKGLAGAWSSYNEQFF
>TRBJ1-1|.|TRBV18|TRBD1
TGTGCCAGCTCACCGCTGACAGGGGGGAGCACTGAAGCTTTCTTT
CASSPLTGGSTEAFF
>TRBJ1-5|.|TRBV6-5|.
TGTGCCAGCAGCTTAGATAGCAATCAGCCCCAGCATTTT
CASSLDSNQPQHF
>TRBJ1-1|few|TRBV5-6|TRBD1
TGTGCCAGCAGCTTGGCAGGGGGCGTCTACCCTTTCACTGAAGCTTTCTTT
CASSLAGGVYPFTEAFF
>TRBJ1-6|.|TRBV11-2|.
TGTGCCAGCAGCAGGGGTCTAGGCTCACCCCTCCACTTT
CASSRGLGSPLHF
>TRBJ2-3|.|TRBV7-2|TRBD2
TGTGCCAGCAGCTTGAAACTAGCGGGAAGCACAGATACGCAGTATTTT
CASSLKLAGSTDTQYF
>TRBJ1-1|.|TRBV5-1|TRBD1
TGCGCCAGCAGCCGTGGGACAGAGAACACTGAAGCTTTCTTT
CASSRGTENTEAFF
>TRBJ2-7|.|TRBV6-5|.
TGTGCCAGCAGTTACGTACAGAAGACCTACGAGCAGTACTTC
CASSYVQKTYEQYF
>TRBJ2-2|once|TRBV5-6|TRBD2
TGTGCCAGCAGCTCCAATGGACGGGGGGTTCGAACCGGGGAGCTGTTTTTT
CASSSNGRGVRTGELFF
>TRBJ2-4|.|TRBV2|TRBD1
TGTGCCAGCAGGGCCGGGACAGGGGTTAACATTCAGTACTTC
CASRAGTGVNIQYF
>TRBJ1-4|.|TRBV4-1|TRBD1
TGCGCCAGCAGCGAGCAAAAAACCAGGGGGCCGGGAGAAAAACTGTTTTTT
CASSEQKTRGPGEKLFF
>TRBJ2-1|few|TRBV9|TRBD2
TGTGCCAGCAGCGGGGGACTAGTAATCGACAATGAGCAGTTCTTC
CASSGGLVIDNEQFF
>TRBJ1-2|.|TRBV4-3|.
TGCGCCAGCAGCCACAGGTTTAAAGCTAACTATGGCTACACCTTC
CASSHRFKANYGYTF
>TRBJ1-1|.|TRBV18|.
TGTGCCAGCTCACCAGGTGACAGCTGGTGGATCTTT
CASSPGDSWWIF
>TRBJ2-5|.|TRBV2|.
TGTGCCAGCGCGAGTTTCTCAGAGACCCAGTACTTC
CASASFSETQYF
>TRBJ2-7|.|TRBV7-9|TRBD1
TGTGCCAGCAGCTTAGCGGGGACACAGGGGGTTGCCTACGAGCAGTACTTC
CASSLAGTQGVAYEQYF
>TRBJ1-4|.|TRBV19|TRBD1
TGTGCCAGTAGTATTCCCGGGACAGGGCAGGAAAAACTGTTTTTT
CASSIPGTGQEKLFF
>TRBJ1-1|.|TRBV7-2|TRBD1
TGTGCCAGCAGCTTAGGGGTACAGGGGAAGGGCACTGAAGCTTTCTTT
CASSLGVQGKGTEAFF
>TRBJ1-2|.|TRBV10-3|TRBD1
TGTGCCATCACCCCGGGACAGGGTGGCGGCTACACCTTC
CAITPGQGGGYTF
>TRBJ1-1|few|TRBV30|.
TGTGCCTGGAGTTCCAGGGGCACTGAAGCTTTCTTT
CAWSSRGTEAFF
>TRBJ2-7|.|TRBV19|TRBD2
TGTGCCAGTAGTATGGGGGGGAGGGCGAGCGAGCAGTACTTC
CASSMGGRASEQYF
>TRBJ1-6|.|TRBV5-6|.
TGTGCCAGCAGCCCCATGGAGCATCCACCCCTCCACTTT
CASSPMEHPPLHF
>TRBJ1-4|.|TRBV5-1|.
TGCGCCAGCAGCTTGAGCGGGGAGGGCCGATTTGAAAAACTGTTTTTT
CASSLSGEGRFEKLFF
>TRBJ2-2|.|TRBV2|TRBD1
TGTGCCAGCAGTAGGGACAGGGGTAGGGCCGGGGAGCTGTTTTTT
CASSRDRGRAGELFF
>TRBJ1-1|.|TRBV18|.
TGTGCCAGCTCAGTGAGTACCACCTCCGGTGAAGCTTTCTTT
CASSVSTTSGEAFF
>TRBJ2-3|.|TRBV15|.
TGTGCCACCAGCAGCCTCTCCGGGACTCCTACAGATACGCAGTATTTT
CATSSLSGTPTDTQYF
>TRBJ1-1|.|TRBV11-3|TRBD1
TGTGCCAGCAGCCCCCAGACAGGGGGCTGGGAAGCTTTCTTT
CASSPQTGGWEAFF
>TRBJ2-2|.|TRBV15|.
TGTGCCACCAGCAGAGATCCCAACATAAACACCGGGGAGCTGTTTTTT
CATSRDPNINTGELFF